These 2 T cell receptor beta chains were sequenced from one sample in a study of T cell responses to AZD1222 COVID-19 vaccine (dated by TCRdb to the early 2020s). The time point label, read with the paper, signifies: baseline before first vaccination. Reading the label with the study, this specimen's treatment or condition is: meningococcal conjugate vaccine given as trial control. The method behind the library was the immunoSEQ multiplex PCR assay. The source is immuneACCESS, and TCRdb retained only in-frame sequences with V and J called. Part of the clones is not carried over; for the studies checked, unresolved V genes explain less than half of this, and the remainder is unexplained. Across this sample there are 130,000 to 150,000 clones, with about 87% seen only once. The ten largest clones add up to approximately 3.6% of the sample. The specimen comprised peripheral blood, sampled on day 0 of MenACWY control vaccination. The receptors shown here come from an adult in good health.

V usage is TRBV20-1 and J usage is TRBJ2-7; a weak D match, TRBD1 (6 bases). The CDR3 is 13 amino acids. Trimming removed 3 bases from V and 7 bases from J, with 16 bases in between. The germline V gene encodes CDR1 DFQATT and CDR2 SNEGSKA (reference sequence). The CDR3 region is CSASFRGSQEQYF. In DNA form, the CDR3 reads TGCAGTGCTAGTTTCAGGGGAAGTCAAGAGCAGTACTTC.

The CDR3 loop is CASSLEVQGWQYF. The DNA of the CDR3 is TGTGCCAGCAGCTTAGAGGTACAGGGTTGGCAGTACTTC. The rearrangement uses TRBV11-2 and TRBJ2-7; D might be TRBD1 (6 bases). This CDR3 is built from 13 residues. CDR1 and CDR2 (germline): SGHAT, FQNNGV. The V end was cut by 0 bases, the J end by 9 bases, with 12 bases between.